This is a list of T cell receptor beta chains from one sample in a study of T cells in Graves' hyperthyroidism and ophthalmopathy. MiXCR, applied by TCRdb to the multiplex PCR reads, yields one record per CDR3 protein. The sample has approximately 690,000 distinct CDR3 sequences; about 14% are singletons. The sequencing input was blood. The receptor source for this set is a woman aged 45-59 years with Graves' ophthalmopathy. CDR3s include the opening cysteine and the closing phenylalanine or tryptophan. D genes are given only for firm matches. Expanded clones are given a class, and other clones once, few, many or no size at all.

d_gene	abundance	v_gene	j_gene	CDR3nt	CDR3aa
NA	few	TRBV29-1	TRBJ2-2	TGCAGCATCTCCCGCGTGGGTAGCATTGGATCCGGGGAGCTGTTTTTT	CSISRVGSIGSGELFF
TRBD2	many	TRBV19	TRBJ2-1	TGTGCCAGTAGTATTGGGGGGGGACTCTACAATGAGCAGTTCTTC	CASSIGGGLYNEQFF
TRBD1	many	TRBV24-1	TRBJ2-2	TGTGCCACCAGTGATGGGACAGTGAACACCGGGGAGCTGTTTTTT	CATSDGTVNTGELFF
NA	many	TRBV7-9	TRBJ2-1	TGTGCCAGCAGCTTACGGACAGACTACAATGAGCAGTTCTTC	CASSLRTDYNEQFF
NA	many	TRBV7-8	TRBJ2-7	TGTGCCAGCAGCCCCGGACCGCCGCCCTACGAGCAGTACTTC	CASSPGPPPYEQYF
NA	many	TRBV6-1	TRBJ1-5	TGTGCCAGCAGTGAAACCCAGGGTCAGCCCCAGCATTTT	CASSETQGQPQHF
NA	many	TRBV7-2	TRBJ1-2	TGTGCCAGCAGCTCCTCGAACTATGGCTACACCTTC	CASSSSNYGYTF
NA	NA	TRBV28	TRBJ1-4	TGTGCCAGCAGTTTTAGGGGGGCTAATGAAAAACTGTTTTTT	CASSFRGANEKLFF
NA	few	TRBV19	TRBJ1-5	TGTGCCAGTAGTATAAGTCAGCCCCAGCATTTT	CASSISQPQHF
NA	many	TRBV7-2	TRBJ1-4	TGTGCCAGCAGCTTACGGCAGCCTGCAACTAATGAAAAACTGTTTTTT	CASSLRQPATNEKLFF
TRBD2	many	TRBV11-2	TRBJ2-7	TGTGCCAGCAGCTTTAACCCACGGTACGCGGGAGAAATTTACGAGCAGTACTTC	CASSFNPRYAGEIYEQYF
TRBD1	many	TRBV7-2	TRBJ1-5	TGTGCCAGCAGCACCGACAGGGGGCGGAATCAGCCCCAGCATTTT	CASSTDRGRNQPQHF
NA	few	TRBV27	TRBJ2-5	TGTGCCAGCAGTTCCCTACTGGGCGGGGGCCACCAAGAGACCCAGTACTTC	CASSSLLGGGHQETQYF
NA	NA	TRBV20-1	TRBJ1-6	TGCAGTGCTAGAGATAGGTTGGCAGGTCATTCACCCCTCCACTTT	CSARDRLAGHSPLHF
TRBD1	NA	TRBV12-3/TRBV12-4	TRBJ1-2	TGTGCCAGCACCCCCCGGGACAGGGGGAGATTTGATGGCTACACCTTC	CASTPRDRGRFDGYTF
NA	many	TRBV3-1	TRBJ1-2	TGTGCCAGCAGCCAATTGGGGAACTATGGCTACACCTTC	CASSQLGNYGYTF
NA	many	TRBV28	TRBJ2-7	TGTGCCAGCAGTTTAGCGGGACGGGACGAGCAGTACTTC	CASSLAGRDEQYF
TRBD2	few	TRBV6-2/TRBV6-3	TRBJ2-1	TGTGCCAGCAGTCCTCACTCACCGGGACTAGCATACAATGAGCAGTTCTTC	CASSPHSPGLAYNEQFF
NA	many	TRBV5-1	TRBJ2-1	TGCGCCAGCAGCTTGGCCTGGGCAGGGAAGGGTAGGAATGAGCAGTTCTTC	CASSLAWAGKGRNEQFF
TRBD2	few	TRBV5-8	TRBJ2-2	TGTGCCAGCAGCACGGGACTAGCGGGAGTTTACACCGGGGAGCTGTTTTTT	CASSTGLAGVYTGELFF
NA	many	TRBV10-3	TRBJ1-5	TGTGCCATCAGTTGGGACCTAAATCAGCCCCAGCATTTT	CAISWDLNQPQHF
NA	many	TRBV27	TRBJ2-7	TGTGCCAGCAGTTTAGTGGGAGAACCATCCTACGAGCAGTACTTC	CASSLVGEPSYEQYF
TRBD1	many	TRBV30	TRBJ1-3	TGTGCCTGGAGTTGGGACAGTGGAAACACCATATATTTT	CAWSWDSGNTIYF
NA	many	TRBV7-2	TRBJ2-7	TGTGCCAGCAGAGGGCCAACAGGGAGCTCCTACGAGCAGTACTTC	CASRGPTGSSYEQYF
NA	few	TRBV9	TRBJ1-2	TGTGCCAGCAGCGTAGGTGGACGTCTTAACTATGGCTACACCTTC	CASSVGGRLNYGYTF
NA	NA	TRBV15	TRBJ2-7	TGTGCCACCAGCCCCCGAGCGGACATCTCCTACGAGCAGTACTTC	CATSPRADISYEQYF
TRBD2	many	TRBV15	TRBJ2-1	TGTGCCACCAGCAGAAGGACTAGCGGGAGCGATGAGCAGTTCTTC	CATSRRTSGSDEQFF
NA	NA	TRBV20-1	TRBJ2-7	TGCAGTGCTAGACGGGACCGCCTTTGGGAGCAGTACTTC	CSARRDRLWEQYF
TRBD2	many	TRBV12-3/TRBV12-4	TRBJ2-3	TGTGCCAGCAGTTTTCGTTCTAGCGGTTATACGCAGTATTTT	CASSFRSSGYTQYF
TRBD2	NA	TRBV27	TRBJ2-7	TGTGCCAGCAGTTCCGGGACTAGCACTTTATACGAGCAGTACTTC	CASSSGTSTLYEQYF
TRBD2	many	TRBV5-5	TRBJ2-5	TGTGCCAGCAGACCCGGGACTAGCCAAGAGACCCAGTACTTC	CASRPGTSQETQYF
NA	many	TRBV5-1	TRBJ2-7	TGCGCCAGCAGCTTAGGAATCGGTGGCGAGCAGTACTTC	CASSLGIGGEQYF
NA	few	TRBV7-8	TRBJ2-7	TGTGCCAGCAGCTTAGGTGGGAAATCCTACGAGCAGTACTTC	CASSLGGKSYEQYF
NA	few	TRBV9	TRBJ2-1	TGTGCCAGCAGCGTAGCTAGCAGCGAGCAGTTCTTC	CASSVASSEQFF
TRBD2	few	TRBV4-1	TRBJ2-7	TGCGCCAGCAGCCAAGGGACTAGCGGGAGCACCTACGAGCAGTACTTC	CASSQGTSGSTYEQYF
TRBD1	many	TRBV9	TRBJ1-5	TGTGCCAGCAGCAATGGACAGGGTGATCAGCCCCAGCATTTT	CASSNGQGDQPQHF
TRBD2	many	TRBV7-3	TRBJ2-1	TGTGCCAGCAGCAGACCGGGACAGGGGCGGGGACTAGCGGGAGGGTCCTACAATGAGCAGTTCTTC	CASSRPGQGRGLAGGSYNEQFF
TRBD1	many	TRBV7-2	TRBJ1-4	TGTGCCAGCAGCTTATGGGGACAGATGGGAGAAAAACTGTTTTTT	CASSLWGQMGEKLFF
NA	few	TRBV7-3	TRBJ2-2	TGTGCCAGCAGCTTAAATACAGGGTACGCCGGGGAGCTGTTTTTT	CASSLNTGYAGELFF
NA	many	TRBV2	TRBJ2-3	TGTGCCAGCAGTGGAATACGGACAGAATCTAGCGGAAAAGATAGCACAGATACGCAGTATTTT	CASSGIRTESSGKDSTDTQYF
NA	many	TRBV28	TRBJ2-7	TGTGCCAGCAGTTTTGGGACCGAGGACTCCTACGAGCAGTACTTC	CASSFGTEDSYEQYF
NA	NA	TRBV19	TRBJ1-1	TGTGCCAGTAGAGGGGGAGAGAACACTGAAGCTTTCTTT	CASRGGENTEAFF
NA	NA	TRBV9	TRBJ2-7	TGTGCCAGCAGCATCGGGACGGACAATTCCTACGAGCAGTACTTC	CASSIGTDNSYEQYF
NA	NA	TRBV29-1	TRBJ2-3	TGCAGCGTTGAAGATCAATGGCAAAGCACAGATACGCAGTATTTT	CSVEDQWQSTDTQYF
TRBD1	many	TRBV6-2/TRBV6-3	TRBJ2-7	TGTGCCAGCAGTAACCGGGACAGAGAGTACGAGCAGTACTTC	CASSNRDREYEQYF
TRBD2	many	TRBV28	TRBJ2-7	TGTGCCAGCAGTCTACTAGCGGGAGGGTCGGACGAGCAGTACTTC	CASSLLAGGSDEQYF
NA	many	TRBV7-2	TRBJ1-4	TGTGCCAGCAGCCCAAACAGAGCAACTAATGAAAAACTGTTTTTT	CASSPNRATNEKLFF
NA	many	TRBV28	TRBJ2-7	TGTGCCAGTTACGACCAGGGTTACGAGCAGTACTTC	CASYDQGYEQYF
TRBD1	many	TRBV24-1	TRBJ1-4	TGTGCCACCAGTGATCGGACAGGGCCAAGTTCAAAACTGTTTTTT	CATSDRTGPSSKLFF
TRBD1	NA	TRBV13	TRBJ2-7	TGTGCCAGCAGCTTCAACAGGGGCTATAGCTCCTACGAGCAGTACTTC	CASSFNRGYSSYEQYF
NA	many	TRBV7-8	TRBJ2-5	TGTGCCAGCAGCCCTAGACTAGGAATCCAAGAGACCCAGTACTTC	CASSPRLGIQETQYF